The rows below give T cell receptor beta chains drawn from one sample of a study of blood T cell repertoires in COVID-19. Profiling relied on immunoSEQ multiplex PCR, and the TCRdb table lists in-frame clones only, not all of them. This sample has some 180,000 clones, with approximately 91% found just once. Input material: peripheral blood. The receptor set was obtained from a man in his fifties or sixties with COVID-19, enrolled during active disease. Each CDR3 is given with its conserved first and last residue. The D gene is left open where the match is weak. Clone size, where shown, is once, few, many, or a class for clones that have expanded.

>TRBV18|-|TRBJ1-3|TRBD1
CASSPQVPAGGFGNTIYF
TGTGCCAGCTCACCACAGGTTCCCGCAGGGGGCTTTGGAAACACCATATATTTT
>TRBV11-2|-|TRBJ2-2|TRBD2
CASSFSGAGELFF
TGTGCCAGCAGCTTTAGCGGGGCCGGGGAGCTGTTTTTT
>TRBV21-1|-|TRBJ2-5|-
CASSKIGLAGGNQETQYF
TGTGCCAGCAGCAAAATTGGACTAGCGGGAGGGAACCAAGAGACCCAGTACTTC
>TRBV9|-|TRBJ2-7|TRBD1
CASSPGQGASYEQYF
TGTGCCAGCAGCCCGGGACAGGGGGCGTCCTACGAGCAGTACTTC
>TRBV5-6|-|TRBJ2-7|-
CASSLRRGRVGEQYF
TGTGCCAGCAGCTTGCGGCGTGGCAGGGTGGGGGAGCAGTACTTC
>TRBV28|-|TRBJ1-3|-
CASSRGRNTIYF
TGTGCCAGCAGTAGGGGCCGGAACACCATATATTTT
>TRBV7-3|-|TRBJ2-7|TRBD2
CASSLNSGTSGSTYEQYF
TGTGCCAGCAGCTTGAACTCCGGGACTAGCGGTTCTACCTACGAGCAGTACTTC
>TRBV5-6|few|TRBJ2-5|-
CASSSGSETQYF
TGTGCCAGCAGCTCAGGCTCAGAGACCCAGTACTTC
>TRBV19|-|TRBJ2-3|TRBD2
CASSLTSGGVSADTQYF
TGTGCCAGTAGTCTGACTAGCGGGGGGGTTAGCGCAGATACGCAGTATTTT
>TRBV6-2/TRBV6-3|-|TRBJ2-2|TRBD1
CASSYGTVVWAGELFF
TGTGCCAGCAGTTACGGGACAGTGGTCTGGGCCGGGGAGCTGTTTTTT
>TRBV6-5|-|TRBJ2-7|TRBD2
CASSLGLGGYEQYF
TGTGCCAGCAGTTTAGGACTAGGCGGCTACGAGCAGTACTTC
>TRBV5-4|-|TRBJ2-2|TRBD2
CASSRGGDINTGELFF
TGTGCCAGCAGCCGGGGGGGGGACATCAACACCGGGGAGCTGTTTTTT
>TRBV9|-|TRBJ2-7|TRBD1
CASSAGTGGSYEQYF
TGTGCCAGCAGCGCCGGGACAGGGGGGTCCTACGAGCAGTACTTC
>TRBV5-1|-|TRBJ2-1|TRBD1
CASRPGTGVYNEQFF
TGCGCCAGCAGGCCCGGGACAGGAGTGTACAATGAGCAGTTCTTC
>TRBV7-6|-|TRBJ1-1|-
CASSVSGRLNTEAFF
TGTGCCAGCAGCGTATCCGGGAGACTCAACACTGAAGCTTTCTTT
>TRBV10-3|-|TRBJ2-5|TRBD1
CAISEFTTGTGGETQYF
TGTGCCATCAGTGAGTTCACCACCGGGACAGGGGGAGAGACCCAGTACTTC
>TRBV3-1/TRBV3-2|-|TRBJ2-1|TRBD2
CASSPLAGGPNEQFF
TGTGCCAGCAGCCCACTAGCGGGGGGGCCTAATGAGCAGTTCTTC